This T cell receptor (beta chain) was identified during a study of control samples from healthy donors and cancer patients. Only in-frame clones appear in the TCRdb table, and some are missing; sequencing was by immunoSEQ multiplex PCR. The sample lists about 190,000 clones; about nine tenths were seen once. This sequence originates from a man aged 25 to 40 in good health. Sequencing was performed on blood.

CDR3 DNA: TGTGCCTGGAATCGGGCAGGGGGAAGCACAGATACGCAGTATTTT. This gives the protein CAWNRAGGSTDTQYF. The rearrangement links TRBV30 to TRBJ2-3; TRBD1 agrees at 7 bases. V lost 4 bases to trimming and J lost 0 bases; unmatched junction nucleotides: 7. CDR1 is GTSNPN and CDR2 is SVGIG in the germline V gene (reference sequence). The CDR3 covers 15 residues.